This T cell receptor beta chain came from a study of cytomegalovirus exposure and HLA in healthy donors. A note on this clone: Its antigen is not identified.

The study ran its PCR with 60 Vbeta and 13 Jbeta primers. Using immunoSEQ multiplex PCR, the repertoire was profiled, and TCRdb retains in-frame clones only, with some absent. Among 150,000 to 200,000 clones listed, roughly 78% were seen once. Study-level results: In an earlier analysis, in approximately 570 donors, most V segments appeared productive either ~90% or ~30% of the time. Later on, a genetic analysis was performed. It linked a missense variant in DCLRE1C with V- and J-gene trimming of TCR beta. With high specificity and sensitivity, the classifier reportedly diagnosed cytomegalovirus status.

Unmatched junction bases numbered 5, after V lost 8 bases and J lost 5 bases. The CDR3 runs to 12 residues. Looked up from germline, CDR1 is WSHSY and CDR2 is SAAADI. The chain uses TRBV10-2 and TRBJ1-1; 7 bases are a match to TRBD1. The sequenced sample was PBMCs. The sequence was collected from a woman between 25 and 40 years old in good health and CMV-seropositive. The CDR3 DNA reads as TGCGCCAGCGGGAACAGGGGAACTGAAGCTTTCTTT. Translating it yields CASGNRGTEAFF.